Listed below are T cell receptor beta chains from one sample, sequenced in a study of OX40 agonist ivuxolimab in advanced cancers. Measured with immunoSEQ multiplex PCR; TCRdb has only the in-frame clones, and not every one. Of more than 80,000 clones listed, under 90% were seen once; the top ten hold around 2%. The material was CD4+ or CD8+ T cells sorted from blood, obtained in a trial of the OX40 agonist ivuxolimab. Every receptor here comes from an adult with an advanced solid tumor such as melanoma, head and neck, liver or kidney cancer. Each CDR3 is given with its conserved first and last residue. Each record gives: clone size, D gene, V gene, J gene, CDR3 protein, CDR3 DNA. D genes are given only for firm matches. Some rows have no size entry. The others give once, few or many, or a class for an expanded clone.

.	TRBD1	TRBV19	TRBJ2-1	CASSASQGVEQFF	TGTGCCAGTAGTGCTTCACAGGGGGTTGAGCAGTTCTTC
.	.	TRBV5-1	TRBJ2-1	CASSSGTQSYNEQFF	TGCGCCAGCAGCTCAGGGACTCAGTCCTACAATGAGCAGTTCTTC
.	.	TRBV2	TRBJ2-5	CASMRGLQETQYF	TGTGCCAGCATGCGGGGCTTGCAAGAGACCCAGTACTTC
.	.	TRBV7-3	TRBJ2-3	CASSFSGTDTQYF	TGTGCCAGCAGCTTTAGCGGTACAGATACGCAGTATTTT
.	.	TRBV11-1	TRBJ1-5	CASSLSDNQPQHF	TGTGCCAGCAGCTTATCGGATAATCAGCCCCAGCATTTT
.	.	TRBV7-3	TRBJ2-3	CASSLTPGRGADTQYF	TGTGCCAGCAGCTTAACGCCGGGACGGGGAGCAGATACGCAGTATTTT
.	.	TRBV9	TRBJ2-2	CASSVRDTGELFF	TGTGCCAGCAGCGTGAGGGACACCGGGGAGCTGTTTTTT
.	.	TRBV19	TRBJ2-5	CASSIAGTRETQYF	TGTGCCAGTAGTATAGCAGGGACCCGAGAGACCCAGTACTTC
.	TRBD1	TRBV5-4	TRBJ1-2	CASSDWTGGFGYTF	TGTGCCAGCAGCGATTGGACAGGGGGCTTTGGCTACACCTTC
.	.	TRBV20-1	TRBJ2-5	CSARDRETQYF	TGCAGTGCTAGAGATCGGGAGACCCAGTACTTC
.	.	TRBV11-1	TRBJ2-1	CASSLQENYNEQFF	TGTGCCAGCAGCTTGCAGGAGAACTACAATGAGCAGTTCTTC
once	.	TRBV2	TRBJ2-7	CASSVRLATLEQYF	TGTGCCAGCAGTGTCAGGCTAGCGACACTCGAGCAGTACTTC
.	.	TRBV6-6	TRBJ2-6	CASGVLGAGANVLTF	TGTGCCAGCGGGGTTCTTGGGGCTGGGGCCAACGTCCTGACTTTC
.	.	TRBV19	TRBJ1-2	CASSDPPGVYGYTF	TGTGCCAGTAGCGACCCTCCCGGGGTATATGGCTACACCTTC
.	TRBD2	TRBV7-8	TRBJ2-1	CASSLAGYGLAFHEQFF	TGTGCCAGCAGCTTAGCGGGGTACGGACTAGCCTTCCATGAGCAGTTCTTC
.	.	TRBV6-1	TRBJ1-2	CASKFRADLNYGYTF	TGTGCCAGCAAATTCCGGGCCGATCTAAACTATGGCTACACCTTC
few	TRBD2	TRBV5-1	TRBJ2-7	CASSLGDYSYEQYF	TGCGCCAGCAGCTTGGGGGACTACTCCTACGAGCAGTACTTC
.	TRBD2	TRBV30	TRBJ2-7	CAWSGRTSDYEQYF	TGTGCCTGGAGTGGTAGGACTAGCGATTACGAGCAGTACTTC